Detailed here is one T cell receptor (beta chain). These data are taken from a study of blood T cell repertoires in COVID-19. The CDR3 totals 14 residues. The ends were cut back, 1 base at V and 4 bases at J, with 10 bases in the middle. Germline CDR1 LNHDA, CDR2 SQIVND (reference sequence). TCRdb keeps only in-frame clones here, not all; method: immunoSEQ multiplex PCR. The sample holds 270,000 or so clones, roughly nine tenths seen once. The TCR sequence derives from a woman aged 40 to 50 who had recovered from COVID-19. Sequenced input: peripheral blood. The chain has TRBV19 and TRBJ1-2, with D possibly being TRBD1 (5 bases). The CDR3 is CASSIGGRGYGYTF. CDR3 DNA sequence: TGTGCCAGTAGTATAGGGGGAAGGGGCTATGGCTACACCTTC.